This entry lists 17 T cell receptor beta chains sequenced from one sample in a study of Graves' ophthalmopathy and Graves' hyperthyroidism. RNA transcripts yielded amplified TCR beta CDR3 regions. HTBI primers primed a first-round RT-PCR, and a second-round multiplex PCR followed. Each CDR3 protein is one row after TCRdb ran MiXCR on the multiplex PCR reads. This sample carries 300,000 or so distinct CDR3 sequences, roughly a sixth of them seen once, and the ten largest clones take 12%. The sequencing sample was made of peripheral blood. Receptor source: an adult man with Graves' ophthalmopathy.

The table lists this clonotype with many counts. CDR3 region: CASRDTGTANQPQHF. The CDR3 nucleotides are TGTGCCAGCAGAGACACCGGGACAGCCAATCAGCCCCAGCATTTT. This chain connects TRBV6-2 or TRBV6-3 to TRBJ1-5, with 7 nucleotides matching TRBD1. V gave up 6 bases and J gave up 3 bases; unmatched junction bases: 8. This CDR3 has 15 amino acids. CDR1 and CDR2 (germline): MNHEY, SVGEGT.

The chain carries TRBV7-3 and TRBJ1-1; a possible D gene is TRBD1 (6 bases). The germline V and J ends were trimmed by 5 bases and 6 bases, with 13 bases remaining between them. CDR1 SGHTA and CDR2 FQGTGA come from the germline V gene. The CDR3 contains 13 residues. CDR3 DNA: TGTGCCAGCAGCCCCACAGGGTCCTCTGAAGCTTTCTTT. Encoded protein: CASSPTGSSEAFF.

As for this clonotype: At one end the junction does not follow the germline gene, possibly because of a read error. J is TRBJ2-7 and V is TRBV12-3 or TRBV12-4; D is unclear. The CDR3 spans 11 residues. The CDR3 coding sequence is TGTGCCAGCAGTTTAGTTCCCCCGCCATCCTTC. This gives the protein CASSLVPPPSF.

This clonotype was recorded many times. The rearrangement links TRBV6-5 to TRBJ1-6; 9 positions match TRBD1. CDR3 size: 15 residues. Germline V gene sequence: CDR1 MNHEY, CDR2 SVGAGI. V was clipped by 2 bases and J by 10 bases; unmatched bases: 6. The DNA of the CDR3 is TGTGCCAGCAGTTACCGACAGGGGGTCTTGTCACCCCTCCACTTT. It yields the protein CASSYRQGVLSPLHF.

This clonotype was detected ten times or more. J is TRBJ2-2 and V is TRBV9; 8 bases are shared with TRBD2. The CDR3 is 15 amino acids. Germline CDR1 reads SGDLS; CDR2 reads YYNGEE. V was pared by 2 bases and J by 4 bases, with 4 bases of the junction left unmatched. This chain's CDR3 is CASSVRSGVTGELFF. The DNA of the CDR3 is TGTGCCAGCAGCGTCCGTAGCGGGGTCACCGGGGAGCTGTTTTTT. Drawing the rest from reference TRBV9 and TRBJ2-2, the complete variable domain is DSGVTQTPKHLITATGQRVTLRCSPRSGDLSVYWYQQSLDQGLQFLIQYYNGEERAKGNILERFSAQQFPDLHSELNLSSLELGDSALYFCASSVRSGVTGELFFGEGSRLTVL.

There are many counts of this clonotype. This chain joins TRBV6-2 or TRBV6-3 and TRBJ2-7; tentatively, D is TRBD1 (6 bases). The V gene's germline CDR1 is MNHEY and CDR2 SVGEGT. The CDR3 spans 15 residues. V gave up 6 bases and J gave up 5 bases, with 20 bases separating them. The DNA of the CDR3 is TGTGCCAGCAGCTCAAGGGGCAGGGGAAGCCACGAGCAGTACTTC. Its protein product is CASSSRGRGSHEQYF.

This clonotype was seen more than once but under ten times. The gene calls are TRBV19 and TRBJ1-4, with D hard to call. The CDR3 runs to 13 residues. Germline assignment: CDR1 LNHDA and CDR2 SQIVND (reference sequence). Trimming removed 7 bases at V and 0 bases at J, with 6 bases between. The CDR3 loop is CASKIATNEKLFF. The CDR3, as DNA: TGTGCCAGTAAGATTGCAACTAATGAAAAACTGTTTTTT.

The chain links TRBV6-1 to TRBJ1-1; D might be TRBD1 (6 bases). There are 14 residues in the CDR3. Germline V gene lookup returns CDR1 MNHNS and CDR2 SASEGT. The germline V and J ends were trimmed by 6 bases and 4 bases, with 15 bases remaining between them. DNA of the CDR3: TGTGCCAGCAGCCCCCCACAGGGAGGCACTGAAGCTTTCTTT. It is translated as CASSPPQGGTEAFF.

On this clonotype: Because it lacks the conserved phenylalanine or tryptophan at the end, this CDR3 is likely a read error. The genes are TRBV6-1 and TRBJ1-6; 8 bases line up with TRBD1. The V gene end was trimmed by 3 bases and the J gene end by 14 bases; junction bases not matched to a gene: 15. The CDR3 has 16 amino acids. Looked up from germline, CDR1 is MNHNS and CDR2 is SASEGT. The CDR3 sequence: CASSDTQGASWSSLHS. CDR3 in DNA: TGTGCCAGCAGTGATACCCAGGGGGCCTCGTGGTCGTCCCTCCACTCT.

This clonotype was seen repeatedly, ten times or more. The chain uses TRBV20-1 and TRBJ2-5, with 8 bases aligning to TRBD2. CDR3 length: 13 residues. Germline trimming cut 5 bases from V and 5 bases from J; bases unmatched to any gene: 7. Per the germline V gene, CDR1 is DFQATT and CDR2 is SNEGSKA (reference sequence). The CDR3 region has the DNA TGCAGTGCTCATGGACTAGCTCCTGAGACCCAGTACTTC. It codes for CSAHGLAPETQYF.

This clonotype has a count of ten or more. The chain recombines TRBV28 with TRBJ1-1; D is unresolved. The CDR3 runs 13 residues. V was cut by 7 bases and J by 5 bases, with 14 bases left in between. Germline CDR1 reads MDHEN; CDR2 reads SYDVKM. The CDR3 DNA is TGTGCCAGCATCACACAGTCCGGTACTGAAGCTTTCTTT. Protein sequence: CASITQSGTEAFF.

In its sample, this clonotype was seen once. The V call is TRBV5-1, the J call TRBJ1-2; 9 nucleotides agree with TRBD1. CDR3 length: 17 amino acids. From germline, CDR1 is SGHRS and CDR2 YFSETQ. The junction had 19 bases not matched to a gene; V was cut back by 5 bases and J by 8 bases. CDR3 bases: TGCGCCAGCAGGGATTGGACAGGGGCAAACCTCTCGGGAGGCTACACCTTC. Protein: CASRDWTGANLSGGYTF.

This clonotype appeared many times. This chain joins TRBV6-1 and TRBJ1-2; D possibly corresponds to TRBD1 (5 bases). Germline values: CDR1 MNHNS, CDR2 SASEGT. The CDR3 has 15 residues. Trimming removed 5 bases from V and 0 bases from J, with 13 bases in between. The CDR3 DNA reads TGTGCCAGCAGTCCCCGGACATCGGCTAACTATGGCTACACCTTC. Translation gives CASSPRTSANYGYTF.

Details on this clonotype: This may be a read error: a much more frequent sequence differs by one nucleotide. This chain links TRBV7-2 with TRBJ1-2; D remains unclear. CDR1 is SGHTA, CDR2 FQGNSA, per germline. This CDR3 comprises 15 residues. CDR3 region: CASSLARQSNDGYTF. CDR3 in DNA: TGTGCCAGCAGCTTAGCGAGGCAGTCTAACGATGGCTACACCTTC.

The table lists this clonotype with many counts. The V call is TRBV28, the J call TRBJ1-5, with a tentative D call TRBD1 (6 bases). In germline, CDR1 is MDHEN, CDR2 SYDVKM. V gave up 7 bases and J gave up 8 bases, with 18 bases separating them. The CDR3 totals 14 residues. This chain's CDR3 is CASTLYRVSEPQHF. The CDR3 coding sequence is TGTGCCAGCACCCTTTACAGGGTTTCGGAGCCCCAGCATTTT.

This clonotype was recorded at least ten times. The V and J genes are TRBV6-2 or TRBV6-3 and TRBJ1-5; D not resolved. CDR1 MNHEY and CDR2 SVGEGT come from the germline V gene. The CDR3 is 15 amino acids. Trimming pared 2 bases from V and 4 bases from J, leaving 12 bases between. Here the CDR3 DNA reads TGTGCCAGCAGTTACACCGGGGTATGGAATCAGCCCCAGCATTTT. Translation gives CASSYTGVWNQPQHF.

The chain recombines TRBV28 with TRBJ2-5; TRBD1 matches at 8 bases. This CDR3 is 15 amino acids long. Looked up from germline, CDR1 is MDHEN and CDR2 is SYDVKM. J gave up 5 bases and V 5 bases, and 10 bases lay outside the gene matches. CDR3 bases: TGTGCCAGCAGTCCGCCCAGGGGGCGTCAGGAGACCCAGTACTTC. It is translated as CASSPPRGRQETQYF.